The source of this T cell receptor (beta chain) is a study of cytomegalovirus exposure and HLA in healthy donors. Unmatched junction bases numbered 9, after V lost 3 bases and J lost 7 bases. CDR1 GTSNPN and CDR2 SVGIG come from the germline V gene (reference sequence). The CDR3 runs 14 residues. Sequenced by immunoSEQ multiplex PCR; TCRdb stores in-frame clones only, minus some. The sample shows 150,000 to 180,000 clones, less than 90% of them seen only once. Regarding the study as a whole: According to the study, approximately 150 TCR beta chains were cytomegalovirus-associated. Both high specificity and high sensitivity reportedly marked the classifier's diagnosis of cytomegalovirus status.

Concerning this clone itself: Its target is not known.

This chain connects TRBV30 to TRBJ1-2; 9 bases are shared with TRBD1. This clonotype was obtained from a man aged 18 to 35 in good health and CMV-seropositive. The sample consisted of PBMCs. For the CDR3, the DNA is TGTGCCTGGAGCGCTGGACAGGGGCGGTTTGGCTACACCTTC. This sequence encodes CAWSAGQGRFGYTF. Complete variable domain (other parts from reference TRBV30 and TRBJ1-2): SQTIHQWPATLVQPVGSPLSLECTVEGTSNPNLYWYRQAAGRGLQLLFYSVGIGQISSEVPQNLSASRPQDRQFILSSKKLLLSDSGFYLCAWSAGQGRFGYTFGSGTRLTVV.